A single TCR beta chain is shown here with its context. Which antigen it targets is not known. No much larger clone exists at a distance of one base, and base qualities are not known. From cysteine to phenylalanine, the CDR3 is 14 amino acids long. The retained sequence is limited to the CDR3, 42 bases, with the frame set at the first base. The CDR1 and CDR2 encoded by the germline V gene (reference sequence) are SEHNR and FQNEAQ. Deletion took 1 base off V and 7 bases off J, with a span of 13 bases between the germline ends. This sample stems from a study of control samples from healthy donors and cancer patients (dated by TCRdb to the early 2020s). Library preparation employed the immunoSEQ multiplex PCR assay. TCRdb provides this immuneACCESS table in a form limited to in-frame rearrangements. Some clones are lacking; in checked studies, under half of them reflect an unresolved V gene, and why the rest are absent is not known. The sample has over 150,000 clones on record, roughly 94% of them singletons. Jointly, the top ten make up approximately 15% of the sample.

The TCR was taken from a man aged 60-69 years with colorectal cancer. The rearrangement joined TRBV7-9 to TRBJ1-1; a tentative D match to TRBD1 spans 5 bases. The sequenced material came from PBMCs. The DNA is as follows: TGTGCCAGCAGCTTAGAAGGGACGGAGGATGAAGCTTTCTTT. It codes for CASSLEGTEDEAFF.